This T cell receptor (beta chain) appears in the sequencing data of a study of cytomegalovirus exposure and HLA in healthy donors. For the study at large: Earlier work reported approximately 110 million unique TCR beta sequences from some 180 million T cells. General observations from the study: TCR beta chains numbering about 160 were designated cytomegalovirus-associated. Most TCR beta V segments were productive about 90% or about 30% of the time in an earlier analysis.

About this clone: Its specificity is unknown. This same CDR3 is encoded by further DNA sequences in the sample.

PCR used 60 Vbeta primers and 13 Jbeta primers. Clones were sequenced by immunoSEQ multiplex PCR, and TCRdb holds only the in-frame ones, with some missing. Of roughly 180,000 clones in the sample, 85% were seen once. CDR3 size: 18 residues. Germline V gives CDR1 LNHDA, CDR2 SQIVND (reference sequence). Trimming took 7 bases from V and 0 from J; bases not matched to a gene: 15. Sequencing was carried out using PBMCs. This sequence was found in a boy between 2 and 15 years old in good health and CMV-seronegative. The genes are TRBV19 and TRBJ1-5; 7 nucleotides line up with TRBD1. In DNA form, the CDR3 reads TGTGCCAGTACCCAAACGGGGCAGGGGGTTAATAGCAATCAGCCCCAGCATTTT. Translated, it gives CASTQTGQGVNSNQPQHF.